The present TCR beta chain was sequenced within a study of T cell responses to AZD1222 COVID-19 vaccine. Regarding the study as a whole: Donors were mostly white British, more females; clonal diversity possibly underestimated. Close to half of spike-specific TCRs reportedly recognize unmutated variant regions.

TCRdb's table, derived via immunoSEQ multiplex PCR, lists solely in-frame clones and lacks some. This table holds some 90,000 clones, roughly nine tenths found once. Trimming took off 0 bases at V and 1 base at J, with 7 bases between the two ends. Germline assignment: CDR1 SGHRS and CDR2 YFSETQ. The CDR3 length is 14 residues. As concerns this clone: The antigen is unknown. Other DNA sequences in the sample encode the same CDR3.

The sequence came from an adult in good health. This material consisted of peripheral blood, taken on day 0 of AZD1222 vaccination. This chain connects TRBV5-1 to TRBJ1-1; D is perhaps TRBD1 (6 bases). CDR3 bases: TGCGCCAGCAGCTTGGTAGGGGGGAACACTGAAGCTTTCTTT. Its translation: CASSLVGGNTEAFF.